Shown below are 10 T cell receptor beta chains from a single sample sequenced in a study of PD-L1 blockade in urothelial cancer. Profiled with immunoSEQ multiplex PCR; TCRdb holds only in-frame clones, not every one. The sample shows about 84,000 clones, 82% of them seen only once. This material consisted of PBMCs, taken around atezolizumab (anti-PD-L1) treatment. The receptors were gathered from a man in his 70s with urothelial cancer.

The V call is TRBV9, the J call TRBJ2-2; possibly TRBD2 for D (6 bases). Germline CDR1 is SGDLS and CDR2 is YYNGEE. The V gene lost 4 bases and the J gene lost 6 bases, with 16 bases spanning the gap. The CDR3 loop spans 15 amino acids. In nucleotides, the CDR3 is TGTGCCAGCAGCTTCACCCCGGACTATTCCGGGGAGCTGTTTTTT. This sequence encodes CASSFTPDYSGELFF. The full variable domain, with the rest looked up from reference TRBV9 and TRBJ2-2, is DSGVTQTPKHLITATGQRVTLRCSPRSGDLSVYWYQQSLDQGLQFLIQYYNGEERAKGNILERFSAQQFPDLHSELNLSSLELGDSALYFCASSFTPDYSGELFFGEGSRLTVL.

The CDR3 reads CSAPSTGELFF. The DNA for the CDR3 is TGCAGTGCACCCAGCACCGGGGAGCTGTTTTTT. The rearrangement links TRBV20-1 to TRBJ2-2; D ambiguous. The CDR3 sequence is 11 residues long. Germline values: CDR1 DFQATT, CDR2 SNEGSKA (reference sequence). Trimming shortened V by 6 bases and J by 4 bases, and 6 bases separated the two germline ends.

The chain combines TRBV29-1 with TRBJ1-2, with D hard to call. The CDR3 runs to 11 residues. V was trimmed by 6 bases and J by 4 bases, leaving 9 bases between them. Per the germline V gene, CDR1 is SQVTM and CDR2 is ANQGSEA. The CDR3 nucleotides read TGCAGCGTCCTGACGGGCTATGGCTACACCTTC. It translates to CSVLTGYGYTF.

This clone was seen once. CDR3 sequence reads: CASSLLQNTGELFF. The CDR3 nucleotides are TGTGCCAGCAGCTTATTACAGAACACCGGGGAGCTGTTTTTT. This chain connects TRBV7-2 to TRBJ2-2, with D hard to call. The CDR3 has 14 amino acids. CDR1 SGHTA and CDR2 FQGNSA come from the germline V gene. The V and J ends lost 2 bases and 1 base respectively, with 5 bases between them.

The chain couples TRBV30 to TRBJ1-5; 8 bases are shared with TRBD1. The CDR3 sequence is 14 residues long. V dropped 1 base and J dropped 5; count of bases not matched to a gene: 4. Germline V CDR1 and CDR2: GTSNPN, SVGIG (reference sequence). In nucleotides, the CDR3 is TGTGCCTGGAGTGGACAGGGGAGTGATCAGCCCCAGCATTTT. Amino acid sequence: CAWSGQGSDQPQHF.

The chain couples TRBV7-9 to TRBJ2-1; TRBD1 might be the D (6 bases). CDR3 length: 12 amino acids. Per germline, CDR1 SEHNR and CDR2 FQNEAQ (reference sequence). Trimming took off 3 bases at V and 9 bases at J, with 9 bases between the two ends. The CDR3 DNA reads TGTGCCAGCAGCTTTAGCAGGGGTGAGCAGTTCTTC. Its protein is CASSFSRGEQFF. Together with reference TRBV7-9 and TRBJ2-1, the CDR3 gives the full variable domain: DTGVSQNPRHKITKRGQNVTFRCDPISEHNRLYWYRQTLGQGPEFLTYFQNEAQLEKSRLLSDRFSAERPKGSFSTLEIQRTEQGDSAMYLCASSFSRGEQFFGPGTRLTVL.

The chain employs TRBV29-1 and TRBJ2-2, with TRBD1 matching over 7 bases. This CDR3 is 12 amino acids long. CDR1 and CDR2 (germline): SQVTM, ANQGSEA. Unmatched junction bases numbered 5, after V lost 7 bases and J lost 6 bases. CDR3: CSGFQGAGELFF. As DNA, the CDR3 is TGCAGCGGTTTTCAGGGGGCCGGGGAGCTGTTTTTT.

The chain uses TRBV5-1 and TRBJ2-7, with a tentative D call TRBD1 (6 bases). The CDR3 spans 14 residues. V was shortened by 2 bases and J by 6 bases, with 15 bases between the two germline ends. Germline V CDR1 and CDR2: SGHRS, YFSETQ. CDR3 region: CASSLGGPTGEQYF. In DNA, the CDR3 is TGCGCCAGCAGCTTAGGGGGTCCGACGGGCGAGCAGTACTTC.

For this clone: At one boundary the junction diverges from the germline segment, which might be a read error. J is TRBJ1-2 and V is TRBV20-1; TRBD1 agrees at 9 bases. The CDR3 covers 11 residues. Germline V CDR1 and CDR2: DFQATT, SNEGSKA (reference sequence). This CDR3 is CSAREGDREKF. The DNA for the CDR3 is TGCAGTGCTAGAGAAGGGGACAGGGAAAAATTC.

This chain uses TRBV11-3 with TRBJ1-5, with 8 bases fitting TRBD1. Trimming at V came to 4 bases and at J to 7 bases, leaving 12 bases not matched to a gene. The CDR3 runs 16 residues. The V gene's germline CDR1 is SGHNT and CDR2 YENEEA. The CDR3 DNA reads TGTGCCAGCAGCTCCCTCGACAGGGGTGGACGACAGCCCCAGCATTTT. Amino acids: CASSSLDRGGRQPQHF.